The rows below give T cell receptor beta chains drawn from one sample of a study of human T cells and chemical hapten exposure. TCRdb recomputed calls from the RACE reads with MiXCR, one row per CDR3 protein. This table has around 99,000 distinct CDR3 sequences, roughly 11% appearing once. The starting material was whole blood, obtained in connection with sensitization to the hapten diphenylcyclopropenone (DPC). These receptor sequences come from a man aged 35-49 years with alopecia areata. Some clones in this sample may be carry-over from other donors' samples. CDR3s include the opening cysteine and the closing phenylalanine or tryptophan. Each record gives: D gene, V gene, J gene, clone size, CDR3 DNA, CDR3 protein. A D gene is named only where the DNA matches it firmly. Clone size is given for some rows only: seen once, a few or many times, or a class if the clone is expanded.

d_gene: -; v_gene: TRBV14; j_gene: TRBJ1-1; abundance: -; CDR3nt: TGTGACAGCAGCTTAAGGGTTTCAGCGAACACTGAAGCTTTCTTT; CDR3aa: CDSSLRVSANTEAFF
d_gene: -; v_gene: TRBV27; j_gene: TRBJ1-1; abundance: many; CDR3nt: TGTGCCAGCAGTTTTCCCCCGCCTCCAGCGTCGAACACTGAAGCTTTCTTT; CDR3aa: CASSFPPPPASNTEAFF
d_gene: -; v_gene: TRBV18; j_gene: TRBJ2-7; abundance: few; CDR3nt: TGTGCCAGCTCCCGCAACGGTGGTAGCGGACCCTACGAGCAGTACTTC; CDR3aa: CASSRNGGSGPYEQYF
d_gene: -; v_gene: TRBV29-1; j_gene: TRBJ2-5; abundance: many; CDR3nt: TGCAGCTGTTTAAAAGGGGCGGGGAAGACCCAGTACTTC; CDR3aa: CSCLKGAGKTQYF
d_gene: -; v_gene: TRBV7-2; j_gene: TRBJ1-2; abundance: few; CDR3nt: TGTGCCAGCAGCCGAGGCGGGGGGCTAGGTGATGGCTACACCTTC; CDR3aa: CASSRGGGLGDGYTF
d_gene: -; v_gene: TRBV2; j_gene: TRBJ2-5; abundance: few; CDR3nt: TGTGCCAGCAGTCCTAGGCTAGAGACCCAGTACTTC; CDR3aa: CASSPRLETQYF
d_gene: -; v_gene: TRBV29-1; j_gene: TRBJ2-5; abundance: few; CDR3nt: TGCAGCGTTGACGTGGGAACTGGGGAGACCCAGTACTTC; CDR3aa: CSVDVGTGETQYF
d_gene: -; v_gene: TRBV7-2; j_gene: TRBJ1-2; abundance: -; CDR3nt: TGTGCCAGCAGCTTAGGAGGCCAGAACTATGGCTACACCTTC; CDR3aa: CASSLGGQNYGYTF
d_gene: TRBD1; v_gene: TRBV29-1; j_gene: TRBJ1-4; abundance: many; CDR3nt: TGCAGCGTTGGACAGGGGTGGAGTGAAAAACTGTTTTTT; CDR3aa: CSVGQGWSEKLFF
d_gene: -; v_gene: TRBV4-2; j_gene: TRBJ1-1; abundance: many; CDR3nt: TGTGCCAGCAGCCAGGTGAACACTGAAGCTTTCTTT; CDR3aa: CASSQVNTEAFF